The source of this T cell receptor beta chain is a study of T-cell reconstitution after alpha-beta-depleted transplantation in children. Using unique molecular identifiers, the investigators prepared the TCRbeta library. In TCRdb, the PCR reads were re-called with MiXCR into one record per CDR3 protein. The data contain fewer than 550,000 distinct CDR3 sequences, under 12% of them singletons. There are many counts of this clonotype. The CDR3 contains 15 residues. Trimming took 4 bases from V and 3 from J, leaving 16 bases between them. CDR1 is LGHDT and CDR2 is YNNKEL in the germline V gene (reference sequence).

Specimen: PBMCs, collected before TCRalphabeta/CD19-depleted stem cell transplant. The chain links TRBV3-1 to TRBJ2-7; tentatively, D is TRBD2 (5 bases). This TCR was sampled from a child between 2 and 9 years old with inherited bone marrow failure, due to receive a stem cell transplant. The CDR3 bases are TGTGCCAGCAGCCCCGGCCTAAGAGGAGGCTACGAGCAGTACTTC. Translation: CASSPGLRGGYEQYF.